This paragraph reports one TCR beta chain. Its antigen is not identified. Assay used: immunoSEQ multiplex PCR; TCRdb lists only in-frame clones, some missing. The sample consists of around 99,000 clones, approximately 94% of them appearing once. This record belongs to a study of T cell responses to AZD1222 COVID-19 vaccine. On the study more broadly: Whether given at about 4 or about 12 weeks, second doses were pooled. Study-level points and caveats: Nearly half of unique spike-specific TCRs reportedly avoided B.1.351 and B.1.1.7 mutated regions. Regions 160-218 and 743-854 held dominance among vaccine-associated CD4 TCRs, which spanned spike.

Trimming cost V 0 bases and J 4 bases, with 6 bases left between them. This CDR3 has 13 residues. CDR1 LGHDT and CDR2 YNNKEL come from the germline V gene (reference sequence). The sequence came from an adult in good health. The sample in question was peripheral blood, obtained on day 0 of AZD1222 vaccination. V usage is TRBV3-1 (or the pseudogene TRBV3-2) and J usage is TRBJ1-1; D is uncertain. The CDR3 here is CASSQDWSTEAFF. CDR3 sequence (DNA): TGTGCCAGCAGCCAAGATTGGAGCACTGAAGCTTTCTTT.